This entry lists 25 T cell receptor beta chains sequenced from one sample in a study of T cell responses to AZD1222 COVID-19 vaccine. Sequenced by immunoSEQ multiplex PCR; TCRdb stores in-frame clones only, minus some. The top ten hold around 1% of the sample, which has about 130,000 clones, approximately 91% seen once. This sample comprised peripheral blood, obtained 28 days after the second AZD1222 dose. These receptors all stem from an adult who received the AZD1222 COVID-19 vaccine.

The chain has TRBV6-4 and TRBJ2-1; D gene unclear. The CDR3 covers 16 residues. Trimming cost V 3 bases and J 0 bases, with 12 bases left between them. Germline V CDR1 and CDR2: MRHNA, SNTAGT. CDR3 in amino acids: CASSDKLRSSYNEQFF. The DNA for the CDR3 is TGTGCCAGCAGTGATAAGTTACGGAGCTCCTACAATGAGCAGTTCTTC.

The rearrangement joins TRBV5-4 to TRBJ1-5; TRBD1 is a possible D gene (6 bases). The CDR3 loop spans 14 amino acids. Per the germline V gene, CDR1 is SGHNT and CDR2 is YYREEE (reference sequence). V shed 3 bases and J shed 3 bases, with 10 bases lying between them. In nucleotides, the CDR3 is TGTGCCAGCAGCTCACAGGGCTCCAATCAGCCCCAGCATTTT. Amino acid sequence: CASSSQGSNQPQHF.

In DNA, the CDR3 is TGTGCCAGCAGCGCCGGGGAGAGGGCCGCTCGTGAAAAACTGTTTTTT. This encodes CASSAGERAAREKLFF. V is TRBV9 and J is TRBJ1-4; D remains ambiguous. Trimming removed 3 bases at V and 7 bases at J, with 19 bases between. The CDR3 runs to 16 residues. Germline loops: CDR1 SGDLS, CDR2 YYNGEE.

This sequence joins TRBV13 and TRBJ2-1; 11 bases fit TRBD2. The V gene's germline CDR1 is PRHDT and CDR2 FYEKMQ (reference sequence). V lost 0 bases to trimming and J lost 9 bases; unmatched junction nucleotides: 4. The CDR3 runs 15 residues. DNA of the CDR3: TGTGCCAGCAGCTTAGGTAGCGGGAGGGCCGTTGAGCAGTTCTTC. It codes for CASSLGSGRAVEQFF.

The chain carries TRBV4-1 and TRBJ1-2, with 8 bases aligning to TRBD1. Per germline, CDR1 MGHRA and CDR2 YSYEKL. J gave up 4 bases and V 5 bases, and 6 bases lay outside the gene matches. This CDR3 has 14 amino acids. The CDR3 loop is CASSSGQGTYGYTF. CDR3 DNA: TGCGCCAGCAGCTCAGGACAGGGAACCTATGGCTACACCTTC.

This sequence joins TRBV9 and TRBJ1-3; D may be TRBD1 (5 bases). Looked up from germline, CDR1 is SGDLS and CDR2 is YYNGEE. Trimming stripped 2 bases from V and 4 bases from J, with 10 bases between. CDR3 length: 14 residues. The CDR3 protein is CASSVGGTGNTIYF. DNA of the CDR3: TGTGCCAGCAGCGTCGGGGGAACGGGAAACACCATATATTTT.

This clone was recorded only once. V and J are TRBV28 and TRBJ2-7, with 9 nucleotides matching TRBD2. The CDR3 consists of 14 residues. CDR1 MDHEN and CDR2 SYDVKM come from the germline V gene. The V gene end was trimmed by 9 bases and the J gene end by 1 base; junction bases not matched to a gene: 7. In DNA, the CDR3 is TGTGCCAGTAGGGGTAGCGGGAGTTCCTACGAGCAGTACTTC. Protein sequence: CASRGSGSSYEQYF.

The chain uses TRBV2 and TRBJ2-3, with D perhaps TRBD2 (5 bases). The germline CDR1 and CDR2 sequences are SNHLY and FYNNEI. V lost 7 bases to trimming and J lost 0 bases, with 14 bases between them. The CDR3 extends over 15 amino acids. Written as DNA, the CDR3 is TGTGCCAGCAACAGAGCGGAAACTAGCACAGATACGCAGTATTTT. This translates into CASNRAETSTDTQYF. Complete variable domain (other parts from reference TRBV2 and TRBJ2-3): EPEVTQTPSHQVTQMGQEVILRCVPISNHLYFYWYRQILGQKVEFLVSFYNNEISEKSEIFDDQFSVERPDGSNFTLKIRSTKLEDSAMYFCASNRAETSTDTQYFGPGTRLTVL.

The chain uses TRBV5-1 and TRBJ1-2, with 8 bases aligning to TRBD1. This CDR3 region has 14 residues. V shed 0 bases and J 5 bases; nucleotides not matched to a gene: 3. From germline, CDR1 is SGHRS and CDR2 YFSETQ. CDR3 coding DNA: TGCGCCAGCAGCTTGGACAGGGGGAATTATGGCTACACCTTC. This sequence encodes CASSLDRGNYGYTF.

The genes are TRBV18 and TRBJ1-6, with a weak D call TRBD1 (6 bases). Germline values: CDR1 KGHSH, CDR2 LQKENI. Trimming took off 1 base at V and 8 bases at J, with 12 bases between the two ends. CDR3 size: 15 residues. The CDR3 DNA reads as TGTGCCAGCTCACCACAGGGGCAGGGGCATTCACCCCTCCACTTT. Its translation is CASSPQGQGHSPLHF.

The chain joins TRBV12-5 to TRBJ2-7; the D call may be TRBD1 or TRBD2 (6 bases each). The V gene lost 1 base and the J gene lost 3 bases, with 10 bases spanning the gap. The CDR3 runs to 14 residues. The germline V gene has CDR1 LGHNT and CDR2 FRNRAP. CDR3 in amino acids: CASGLGGAGYEQYF. For the CDR3, the DNA is TGTGCTAGTGGTTTGGGGGGGGCTGGCTACGAGCAGTACTTC.

This clone was found once. The chain recombines TRBV3-1 (or the pseudogene TRBV3-2) with TRBJ2-2; TRBD2 matches at 14 bases. The V gene's germline CDR1 is LGHDT and CDR2 YNNKEL (reference sequence). The V gene end was trimmed by 10 bases and the J gene end by 2 bases; junction bases not matched to a gene: 3. The CDR3 is 15 residues long. The chain's CDR3 is CANGTSGRNTGELFF. The CDR3 DNA reads TGTGCCAATGGGACTAGCGGGAGAAACACCGGGGAGCTGTTTTTT.

The chain is built from TRBV9 and TRBJ2-7, with 7 bases lining up with TRBD1. The CDR3 runs to 15 residues. Per germline, CDR1 SGDLS and CDR2 YYNGEE. Losses at the gene ends were 2 bases for V and 4 bases for J; bases not matched to a gene: 9. The CDR3 DNA sequence: TGTGCCAGCAGCGTTGGCCAGGGGGTCCGATACGAGCAGTACTTC. This encodes CASSVGQGVRYEQYF.

V gene TRBV19 combines with J gene TRBJ1-1; perhaps TRBD1 as D (6 bases). The germline CDR1 and CDR2 sequences are LNHDA and SQIVND (reference sequence). Trimming removed 4 bases at V and 6 bases at J, with 15 bases between. The CDR3 spans 14 residues. CDR3 DNA: TGTGCCAGTAGTACTCCATGGGGGGGGCCTGAAGCTTTCTTT. This sequence encodes CASSTPWGGPEAFF.

The chain has TRBV3-1 (or the pseudogene TRBV3-2) and TRBJ2-3; no clear D. V lost 4 bases to trimming and J lost 5 bases, with 13 bases between them. Germline lookup yields CDR1 LGHDT and CDR2 YNNKEL (reference sequence). This CDR3 spans 14 amino acids. This chain's CDR3 is CASSRNPVLDTQYF. CDR3 DNA: TGTGCCAGCAGCCGGAACCCAGTGTTAGATACGCAGTATTTT.

The rearrangement uses TRBV10-3 and TRBJ1-1; 7 bases agree with TRBD1. V lost 10 bases, J lost 2 bases, and 13 bases stayed unmatched. Per germline, CDR1 ENHRY and CDR2 SYGVKD. The CDR3 loop spans 15 amino acids. The CDR3 DNA sequence: TGTGCCACCATGGAAAGGGGGCCAGATAACACTGAAGCTTTCTTT. Translating it yields CATMERGPDNTEAFF.

V is TRBV5-8 and J is TRBJ1-6, with a tentative D call TRBD1 (5 bases). CDR3 length: 14 residues. Germline V gene lookup returns CDR1 SGHTS and CDR2 YDEGEE. Trimming took off 3 bases at V and 5 bases at J, with 9 bases between the two ends. Here the CDR3 reads CASSSGRHNSPLHF. The CDR3 nucleotides are TGTGCCAGCAGCTCGGGACGGCATAATTCACCCCTCCACTTT.

The V gene is TRBV19, the J gene TRBJ1-2; 9 nucleotides align to TRBD1. The CDR3 has 16 residues. CDR1 and CDR2 from the germline V gene are LNHDA and SQIVND (reference sequence). Germline trimming cut 4 bases from V and 2 bases from J; bases unmatched to any gene: 8. The CDR3 loop reads CASSTRGTGWNYGYTF. Written as DNA, the CDR3 is TGTGCCAGTAGTACCCGAGGGACAGGGTGGAACTATGGCTACACCTTC.

The chain uses TRBV3-1 (or the pseudogene TRBV3-2) and TRBJ2-7, with D uncertain. The germline V gene has CDR1 LGHDT and CDR2 YNNKEL (reference sequence). Trimming removed 0 bases at V and 3 bases at J, with 12 bases between. The CDR3 has 15 amino acids. CDR3 sequence: CASSQDLRRIYEQYF. The CDR3 nucleotides are TGTGCCAGCAGCCAAGATTTACGGCGTATCTACGAGCAGTACTTC.

This clone was observed a single time. The chain carries TRBV30 and TRBJ2-3; D may be TRBD1 (6 bases). Trimming took off 4 bases at V and 4 bases at J, with 15 bases between the two ends. Germline CDR1 GTSNPN, CDR2 SVGIG (reference sequence). The CDR3 extends over 14 amino acids. In DNA form, the CDR3 reads TGTGCCTGGACGAGACAGGATGGAGCAGATACGCAGTATTTT. Protein: CAWTRQDGADTQYF.

The chain joins TRBV6-1 to TRBJ2-7, with D possibly called TRBD1 or TRBD2 (5 bases each). The CDR3 spans 15 residues. The V gene lost 2 bases and the J gene lost 0 bases, with 11 bases spanning the gap. CDR1 and CDR2 from the germline V gene are MNHNS and SASEGT. The CDR3 nucleotides read TGTGCCAGCAGTGAACTTGGGGGAATCTCCTACGAGCAGTACTTC. This encodes CASSELGGISYEQYF.

The chain carries TRBV29-1 and TRBJ2-5; 8 positions match TRBD1. The CDR3 totals 16 residues. J gave up 5 bases and V 7 bases, and 18 bases lay outside the gene matches. Germline values: CDR1 SQVTM, CDR2 ANQGSEA. The CDR3 nucleotides read TGCAGCGCTGCGGGGCAGGGGGCGCCGCCGGCTGAGACCCAGTACTTC. Residues: CSAAGQGAPPAETQYF.

This CDR3 is CSAGVTDTQYF. The DNA of the CDR3 is TGCAGTGCTGGGGTCACAGATACGCAGTATTTT. The V call is TRBV20-1, the J call TRBJ2-3; D remains unclear. V was cut by 5 bases and J by 2 bases, with 5 bases left in between. The germline gives CDR1 DFQATT, CDR2 SNEGSKA (reference sequence). CDR3 length: 11 residues.

This clone was counted between two and nine times. The CDR3 DNA follows: TGCGCCAGCAGCTACGGGACAGCAGCAACTAATGAAAAACTGTTTTTT. Residues: CASSYGTAATNEKLFF. V usage is TRBV5-1 and J usage is TRBJ1-4; 7 bases match TRBD1. Germline V lookup: CDR1 SGHRS, CDR2 YFSETQ. The J segment lost 0 bases and the V segment lost 3 bases, leaving 5 bases of the junction unmatched. The CDR3 totals 16 residues.

The gene calls are TRBV4-2 and TRBJ1-6; D gene ambiguous. CDR3 length: 15 amino acids. Germline lookup yields CDR1 LGHNA and CDR2 YNFKEQ. Trimming cost V 2 bases and J 3 bases, with 8 bases left between them. CDR3 DNA sequence: TGTGCCAGCAGCCAATCCCGGGTCTATAATTCACCCCTCCACTTT. Amino acid sequence: CASSQSRVYNSPLHF.